This TCR beta chain was profiled in a study of cytomegalovirus exposure and HLA in healthy donors. Healthy individuals who donated bone marrow served as the donors. Overall study results and limits: In vitro, a few CMV-associated chains proved specific for CMV antigens.

As for this clone: The antigen remains undetermined.

Researchers ran the PCR with 60 Vbeta and 13 Jbeta primers. Generated by immunoSEQ multiplex PCR, the TCRdb table keeps only in-frame clones and is missing some. The data show about 120,000 clones, roughly 75% seen once. This TCR was sampled from a woman between 45 and 60 years old in good health and CMV-seronegative. Material for sequencing was PBMCs.

The CDR3 here is CASSLTSGSAADTQYF. The CDR3 nucleotides read TGCGCCAGCAGCCTAACTAGCGGGAGTGCGGCAGATACGCAGTATTTT. The V gene is TRBV4-1, the J gene TRBJ2-3; 11 bases are shared with TRBD2. The CDR3 has 16 amino acids. V trimming: 4 bases; J trimming: 4 bases; junction bases outside the gene matches: 7. CDR1 and CDR2 from the germline V gene are MGHRA and YSYEKL.